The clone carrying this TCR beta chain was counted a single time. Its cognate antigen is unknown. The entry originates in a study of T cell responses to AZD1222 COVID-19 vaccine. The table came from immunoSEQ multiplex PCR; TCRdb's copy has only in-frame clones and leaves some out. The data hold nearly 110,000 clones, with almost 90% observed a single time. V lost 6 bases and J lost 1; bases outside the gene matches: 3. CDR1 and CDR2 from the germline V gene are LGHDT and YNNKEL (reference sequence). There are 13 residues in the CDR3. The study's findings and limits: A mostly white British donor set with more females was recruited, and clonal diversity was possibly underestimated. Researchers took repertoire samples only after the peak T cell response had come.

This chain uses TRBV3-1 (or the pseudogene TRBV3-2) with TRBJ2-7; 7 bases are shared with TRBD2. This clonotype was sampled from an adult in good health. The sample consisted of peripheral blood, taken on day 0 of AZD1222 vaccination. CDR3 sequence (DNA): TGTGCCAGCAGTCGGGACTATTCCTACGAGCAGTACTTC. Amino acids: CASSRDYSYEQYF.